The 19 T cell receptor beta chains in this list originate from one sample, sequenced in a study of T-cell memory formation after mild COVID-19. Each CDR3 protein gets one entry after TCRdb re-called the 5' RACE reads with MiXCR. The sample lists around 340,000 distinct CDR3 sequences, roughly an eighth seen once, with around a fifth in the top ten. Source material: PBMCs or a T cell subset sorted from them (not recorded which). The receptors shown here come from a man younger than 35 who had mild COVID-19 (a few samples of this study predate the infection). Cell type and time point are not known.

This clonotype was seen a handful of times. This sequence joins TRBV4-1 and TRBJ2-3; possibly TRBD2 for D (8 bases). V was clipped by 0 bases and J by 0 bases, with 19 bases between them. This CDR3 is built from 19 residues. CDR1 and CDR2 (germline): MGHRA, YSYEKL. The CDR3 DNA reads TGCGCCAGCAGCCAAGACTTTGGCGGGGGGACAGCTAGCACAGATACGCAGTATTTT. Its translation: CASSQDFGGGTASTDTQYF.

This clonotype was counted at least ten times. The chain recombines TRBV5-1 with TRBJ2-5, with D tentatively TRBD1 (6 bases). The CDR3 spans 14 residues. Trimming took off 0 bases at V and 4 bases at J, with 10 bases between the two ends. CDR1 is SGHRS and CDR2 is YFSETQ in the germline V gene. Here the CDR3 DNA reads TGCGCCAGCAGCTTGGACAGGGTTCGAGAGACCCAGTACTTC. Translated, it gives CASSLDRVRETQYF. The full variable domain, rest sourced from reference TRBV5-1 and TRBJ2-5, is KAGVTQTPRYLIKTRGQQVTLSCSPISGHRSVSWYQQTPGQGLQFLFEYFSETQRNKGNFPGRFSGRQFSNSRSEMNVSTLELGDSALYLCASSLDRVRETQYFGPGTRLLVL.

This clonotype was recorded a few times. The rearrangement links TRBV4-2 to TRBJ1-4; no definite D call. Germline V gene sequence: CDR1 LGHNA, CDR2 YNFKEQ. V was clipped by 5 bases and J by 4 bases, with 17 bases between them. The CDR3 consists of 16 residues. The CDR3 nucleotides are TGTGCCAGCAGCTCAAGTCCGGGGTTCCTTAATGAAAAACTGTTTTTT. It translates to CASSSSPGFLNEKLFF.

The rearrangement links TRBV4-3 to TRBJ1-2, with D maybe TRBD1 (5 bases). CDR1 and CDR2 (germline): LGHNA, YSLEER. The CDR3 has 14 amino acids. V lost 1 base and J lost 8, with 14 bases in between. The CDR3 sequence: CASSQGRSGAGYTF. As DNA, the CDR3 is TGCGCCAGCAGCCAAGGCAGGAGTGGGGCCGGCTACACCTTC.

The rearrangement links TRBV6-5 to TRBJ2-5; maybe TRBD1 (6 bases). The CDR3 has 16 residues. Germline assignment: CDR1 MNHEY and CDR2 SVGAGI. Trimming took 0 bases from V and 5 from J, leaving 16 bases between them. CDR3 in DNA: TGTGCCAGCAGTTACTCGATGTCAGGGGTCGGGGAGACCCAGTACTTC. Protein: CASSYSMSGVGETQYF.

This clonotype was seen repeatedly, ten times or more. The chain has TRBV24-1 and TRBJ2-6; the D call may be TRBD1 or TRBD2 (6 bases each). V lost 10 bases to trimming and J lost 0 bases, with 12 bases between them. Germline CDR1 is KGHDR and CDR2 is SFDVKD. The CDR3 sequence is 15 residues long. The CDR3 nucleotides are TGTGCCACGGAGGGGGAGCCCTCTGGGGCCAACGTCCTGACTTTC. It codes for CATEGEPSGANVLTF.

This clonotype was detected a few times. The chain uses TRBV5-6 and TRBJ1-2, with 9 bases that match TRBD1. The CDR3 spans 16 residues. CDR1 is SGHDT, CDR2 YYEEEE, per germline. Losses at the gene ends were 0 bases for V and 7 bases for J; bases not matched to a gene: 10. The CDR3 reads CASSLGTTGGDGGYTF. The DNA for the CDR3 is TGTGCCAGCAGCTTGGGAACGACAGGGGGGGATGGTGGCTACACCTTC. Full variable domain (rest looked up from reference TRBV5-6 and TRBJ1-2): DAGVTQSPTHLIKTRGQQVTLRCSPKSGHDTVSWYQQALGQGPQFIFQYYEEEERQRGNFPDRFSGHQFPNYSSELNVNALLLGDSALYLCASSLGTTGGDGGYTFGSGTRLTVV.

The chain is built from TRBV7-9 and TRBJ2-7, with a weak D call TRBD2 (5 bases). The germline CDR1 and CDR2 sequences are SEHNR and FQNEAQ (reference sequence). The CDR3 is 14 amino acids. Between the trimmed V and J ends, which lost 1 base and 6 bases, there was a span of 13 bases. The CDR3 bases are TGTGCCAGCAGCTTAGACCGGGGTAATAGCGAGCAGTACTTC. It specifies CASSLDRGNSEQYF.

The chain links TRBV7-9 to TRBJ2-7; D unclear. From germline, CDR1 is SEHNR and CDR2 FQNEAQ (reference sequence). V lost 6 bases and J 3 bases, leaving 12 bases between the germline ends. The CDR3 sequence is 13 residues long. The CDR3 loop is CASSPSEYYEQYF. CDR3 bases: TGTGCCAGCAGTCCCAGCGAATACTACGAGCAGTACTTC.

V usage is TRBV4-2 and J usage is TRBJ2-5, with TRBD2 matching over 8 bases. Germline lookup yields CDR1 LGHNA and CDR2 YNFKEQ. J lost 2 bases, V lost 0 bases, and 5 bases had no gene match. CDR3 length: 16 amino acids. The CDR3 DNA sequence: TGTGCCAGCAGCCAAGATCTGACGGGGGGGCAAGAGACCCAGTACTTC. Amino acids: CASSQDLTGGQETQYF.

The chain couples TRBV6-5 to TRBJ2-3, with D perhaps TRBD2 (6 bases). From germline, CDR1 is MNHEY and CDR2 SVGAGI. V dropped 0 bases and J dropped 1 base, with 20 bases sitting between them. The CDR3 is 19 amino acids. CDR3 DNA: TGTGCCAGCAGTTACTCGATTCGGGGGTCGGGAGTGGGCACAGATACGCAGTATTTT. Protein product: CASSYSIRGSGVGTDTQYF.

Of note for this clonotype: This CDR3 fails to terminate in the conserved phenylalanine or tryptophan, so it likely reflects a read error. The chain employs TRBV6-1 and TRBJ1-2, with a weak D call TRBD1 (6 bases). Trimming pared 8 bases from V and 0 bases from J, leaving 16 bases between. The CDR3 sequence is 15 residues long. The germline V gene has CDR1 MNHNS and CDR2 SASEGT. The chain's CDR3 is CASLERTEPNYGYTL. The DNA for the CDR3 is TGTGCCAGCCTAGAACGGACAGAGCCTAACTATGGCTACACCTTA.

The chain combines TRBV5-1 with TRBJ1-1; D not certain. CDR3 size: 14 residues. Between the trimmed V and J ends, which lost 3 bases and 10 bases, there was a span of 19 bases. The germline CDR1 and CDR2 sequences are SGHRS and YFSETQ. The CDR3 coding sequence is TGCGCCAGCAGCTCCCAGTCGGCCTCCTCTAGAGCTTTCTTT. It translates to CASSSQSASSRAFF.

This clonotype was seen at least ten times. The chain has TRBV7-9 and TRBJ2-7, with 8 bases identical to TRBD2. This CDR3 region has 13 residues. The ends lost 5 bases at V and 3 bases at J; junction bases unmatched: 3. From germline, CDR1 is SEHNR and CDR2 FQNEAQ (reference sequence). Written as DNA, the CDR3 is TGTGCCAGCAGCCGCGGGGGGTTCTACGAGCAGTACGTC. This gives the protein CASSRGGFYEQYV.

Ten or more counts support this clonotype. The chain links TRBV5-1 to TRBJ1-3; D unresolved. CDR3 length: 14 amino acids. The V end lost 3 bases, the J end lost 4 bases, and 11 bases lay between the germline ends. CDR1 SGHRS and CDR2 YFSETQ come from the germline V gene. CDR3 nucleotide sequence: TGCGCCAGCAGCTACTCTCTACCCGGAAACACCATATATTTT. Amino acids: CASSYSLPGNTIYF.

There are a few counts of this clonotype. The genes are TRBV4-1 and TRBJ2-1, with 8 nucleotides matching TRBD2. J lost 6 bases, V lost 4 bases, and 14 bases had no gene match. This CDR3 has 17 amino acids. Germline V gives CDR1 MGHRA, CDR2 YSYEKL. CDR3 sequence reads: CASSRGGIAGLGNEQFF. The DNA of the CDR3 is TGCGCCAGCAGCCGCGGGGGTATAGCGGGGCTAGGCAATGAGCAGTTCTTC.

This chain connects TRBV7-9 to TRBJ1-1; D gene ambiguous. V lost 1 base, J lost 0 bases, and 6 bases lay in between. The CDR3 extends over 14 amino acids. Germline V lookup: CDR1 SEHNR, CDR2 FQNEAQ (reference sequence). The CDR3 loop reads CASSLGVMNTEAFF. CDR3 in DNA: TGTGCCAGCAGCTTAGGGGTCATGAACACTGAAGCTTTCTTT.

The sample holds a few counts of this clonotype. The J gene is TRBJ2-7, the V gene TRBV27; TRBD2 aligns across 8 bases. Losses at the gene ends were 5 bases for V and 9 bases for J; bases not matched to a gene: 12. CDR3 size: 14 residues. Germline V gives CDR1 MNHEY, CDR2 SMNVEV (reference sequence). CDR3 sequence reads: CASSPSGSGARQYV. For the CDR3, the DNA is TGTGCCAGCAGTCCATCCGGTAGCGGGGCGAGGCAGTACGTC.

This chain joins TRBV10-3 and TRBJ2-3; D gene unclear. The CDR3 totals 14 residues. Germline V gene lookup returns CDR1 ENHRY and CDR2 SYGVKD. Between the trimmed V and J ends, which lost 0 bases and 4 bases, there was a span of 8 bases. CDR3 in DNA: TGTGCCATCAGTGAGTCGATTGGTCCAGATACGCAGTATTTT. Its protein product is CAISESIGPDTQYF.